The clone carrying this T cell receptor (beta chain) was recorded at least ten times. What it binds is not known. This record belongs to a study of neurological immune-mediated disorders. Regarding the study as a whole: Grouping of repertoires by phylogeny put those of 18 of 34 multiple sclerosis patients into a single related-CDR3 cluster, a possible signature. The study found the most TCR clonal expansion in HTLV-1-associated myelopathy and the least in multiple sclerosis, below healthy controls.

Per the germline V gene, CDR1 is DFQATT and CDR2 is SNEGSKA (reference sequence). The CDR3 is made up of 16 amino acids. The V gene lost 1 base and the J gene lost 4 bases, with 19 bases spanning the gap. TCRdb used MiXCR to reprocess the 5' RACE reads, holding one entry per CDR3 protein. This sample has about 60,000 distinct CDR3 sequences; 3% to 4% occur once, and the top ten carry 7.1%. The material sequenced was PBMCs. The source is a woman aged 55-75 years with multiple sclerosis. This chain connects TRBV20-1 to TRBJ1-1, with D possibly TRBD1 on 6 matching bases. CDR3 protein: CSARVFGTGLRTEAFF. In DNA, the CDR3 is TGCAGTGCTAGAGTCTTTGGTACAGGGCTGCGCACTGAAGCTTTCTTT.